This T cell receptor (beta chain) was captured by sequencing in a study of post-analysis software for immune sequencing data. Findings and caveats of the study: In patients, TRBV5-6, TRBV5-1 and TRBV20-1 belonged to roughly five TRBV segments found more frequently than in controls.

The germline gives CDR1 LGHDT, CDR2 YNNKEL (reference sequence). Trimming left V 4 bases short and J 3 bases short, with 12 bases between. The CDR3 is made up of 15 amino acids. To note about this clonotype: Its antigen is as yet unknown.

Unique-molecular-identifier-tagged TCR beta cDNA libraries were used. MiXCR, run by TCRdb on the PCR reads, gives a single entry per CDR3 protein. The data show roughly 650,000 distinct CDR3 sequences, around 64% seen once. This receptor was identified in a girl aged 2 to 10 with multiple sclerosis. The V call is TRBV3-1, the J call TRBJ1-4, with D maybe TRBD1 (6 bases). Sequenced: blood. The DNA for the CDR3 is TGTGCCAGCAGCCCCAGGGGATCGTCTAATGAAAAACTGTTTTTT. It is translated as CASSPRGSSNEKLFF.